This T cell receptor beta chain was recorded in a study of radiation and T cells in renal cell carcinoma. The V end lost 5 bases, the J end lost 1 base, and 8 bases lay between the germline ends. Germline V gene sequence: CDR1 SEHNR, CDR2 FQNEAQ (reference sequence). The CDR3 loop spans 13 amino acids. The table came from immunoSEQ multiplex PCR; TCRdb's copy has only in-frame clones and leaves some out. The sample lists tens of thousands of clones, roughly 80% occurring once. The time point was: blood 4 weeks post-SBRT, at nephrectomy. Treatment described: 15 Gy SBRT to primary tumor, nephrectomy 4 weeks later. Blood was sampled at baseline, 2 weeks and 4 weeks after SBRT.

The V call is TRBV7-9, the J call TRBJ1-1, with D uncertain. The receptor was isolated from a man aged 55 to 70 with renal cell carcinoma. The material sequenced was blood, taken from a patient whose treatment included radiotherapy and nephrectomy. The CDR3 sequence: CASSEVANTEAFF. The CDR3 DNA reads TGTGCCAGCAGCGAAGTGGCGAACACTGAAGCTTTCTTT. Drawing the rest from reference TRBV7-9 and TRBJ1-1, the complete variable domain is DTGVSQNPRHKITKRGQNVTFRCDPISEHNRLYWYRQTLGQGPEFLTYFQNEAQLEKSRLLSDRFSAERPKGSFSTLEIQRTEQGDSAMYLCASSEVANTEAFFGQGTRLTVV.